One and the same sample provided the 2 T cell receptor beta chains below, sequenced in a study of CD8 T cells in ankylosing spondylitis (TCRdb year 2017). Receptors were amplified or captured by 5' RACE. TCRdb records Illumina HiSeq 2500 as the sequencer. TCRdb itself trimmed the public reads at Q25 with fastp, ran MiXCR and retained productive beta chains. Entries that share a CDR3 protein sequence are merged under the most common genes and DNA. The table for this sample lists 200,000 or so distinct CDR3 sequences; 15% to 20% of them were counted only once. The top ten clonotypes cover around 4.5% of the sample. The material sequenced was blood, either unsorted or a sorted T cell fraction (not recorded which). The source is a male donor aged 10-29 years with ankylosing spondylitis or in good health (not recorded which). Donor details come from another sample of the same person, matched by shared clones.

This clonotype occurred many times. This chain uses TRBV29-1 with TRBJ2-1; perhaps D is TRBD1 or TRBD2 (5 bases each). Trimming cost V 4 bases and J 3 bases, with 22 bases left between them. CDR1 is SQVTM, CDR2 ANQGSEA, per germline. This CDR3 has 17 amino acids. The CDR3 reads CSVGGRDDIIDYNEQFF. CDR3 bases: TGCAGCGTTGGAGGAAGGGACGACATTATCGACTACAATGAGCAGTTCTTC.

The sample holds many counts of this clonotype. CDR3 nucleotide sequence: TGTGCCAGCAGCTTAGGACGACGGACAGGGACATATGGCTACACCTTC. This gives the protein CASSLGRRTGTYGYTF. The chain has TRBV7-9 and TRBJ1-2; the match to TRBD1 covers 8 bases. CDR1 and CDR2 (germline): SEHNR, FQNEAQ (reference sequence). V lost 1 base to trimming and J lost 5 bases; unmatched junction nucleotides: 9. This CDR3 is built from 16 residues.